These T cell receptor beta chains were read from a single sample in a study of blood T cell repertoires in COVID-19. Assay: immunoSEQ multiplex PCR; the TCRdb copy retains only in-frame clones and omits some. The profile shows under 80,000 clones, roughly nine tenths of them singletons. Material: peripheral blood. These receptors all stem from a man aged 80 or over in a cohort sampled during active COVID-19. CDR3s include the opening cysteine and the closing phenylalanine or tryptophan. The D gene is left open where the match is weak. Size is stated for part of the rows, as once, few or many counts, or as a class when the clone is expanded.

abundance	len	v_gene	j_gene	d_gene	CDR3nt	CDR3aa
-	14	TRBV19	TRBJ2-1	-	TGTGCCAGTAAGGCGACTACCGCCTACAATGAGCAGTTCTTC	CASKATTAYNEQFF
-	12	TRBV6-5	TRBJ1-1	-	TGTGCCAGCAGTTTGAGGGGGGGTGAAGCTTTCTTT	CASSLRGGEAFF
-	16	TRBV6-1	TRBJ1-1	-	TGTGCCAGCAGTGAAGCTTGGGGAACAGGGAACACTGAAGCTTTCTTT	CASSEAWGTGNTEAFF
few	18	TRBV9	TRBJ2-3	TRBD2	TGTGCCAGCAGTCTTACTAGCGGGGGGCTTCCTAGCACAGATACGCAGTATTTT	CASSLTSGGLPSTDTQYF
-	15	TRBV29-1	TRBJ1-1	TRBD1	TGCAGCGTTGTAGGCCGACAGGGAAGAGGCGCTGAAGCTTTCTTT	CSVVGRQGRGAEAFF
-	15	TRBV5-8	TRBJ1-4	-	TGTGCCAGCAGCTTGGCGAACAGGGCTGCCGAAAAACTGTTTTTT	CASSLANRAAEKLFF
-	14	TRBV7-3	TRBJ2-1	TRBD2	TGTGCCAGCAGCCGTAGCGGGGTCTACAATGAGCAGTTCTTC	CASSRSGVYNEQFF
-	17	TRBV5-8	TRBJ2-3	-	TGTGCCAGCCCCAATACCATCGGTGATCTTCGCACAGATACGCAGTATTTT	CASPNTIGDLRTDTQYF
few	16	TRBV20-1	TRBJ1-4	-	TGCAGTGCTAGTTTAAGGGGCGGCAGGGTCACTGAAAAACTGTTTTTT	CSASLRGGRVTEKLFF
-	14	TRBV19	TRBJ2-5	TRBD2	TGTGCCAGTAGTACGGGGGGACTTCAAGAGACCCAGTACTTC	CASSTGGLQETQYF
few	14	TRBV24-1	TRBJ1-2	TRBD1	TGTGCCACCAGTGAATCGACAGGGGAGGAAGGCTACACCTTC	CATSESTGEEGYTF